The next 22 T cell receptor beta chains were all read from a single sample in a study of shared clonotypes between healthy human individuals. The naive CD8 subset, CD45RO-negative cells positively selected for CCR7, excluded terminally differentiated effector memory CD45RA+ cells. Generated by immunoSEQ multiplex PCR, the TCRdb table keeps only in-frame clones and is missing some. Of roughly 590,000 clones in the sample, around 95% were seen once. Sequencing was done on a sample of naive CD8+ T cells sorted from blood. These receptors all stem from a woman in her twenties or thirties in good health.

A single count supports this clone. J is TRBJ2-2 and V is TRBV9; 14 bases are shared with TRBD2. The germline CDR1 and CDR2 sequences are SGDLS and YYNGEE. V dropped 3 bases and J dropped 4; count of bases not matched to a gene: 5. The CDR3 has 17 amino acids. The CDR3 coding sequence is TGTGCCAGCAGCGCCGGGACTAGCGGGAGTTTCACCGGGGAGCTGTTTTTT. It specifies CASSAGTSGSFTGELFF.

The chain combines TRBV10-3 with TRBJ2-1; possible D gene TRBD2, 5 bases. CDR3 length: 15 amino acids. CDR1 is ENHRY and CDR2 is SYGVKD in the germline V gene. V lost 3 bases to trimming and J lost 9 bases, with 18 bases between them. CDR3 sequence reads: CAISDYISGESEQFF. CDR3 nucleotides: TGTGCCATCAGTGATTACATAAGTGGGGAGAGTGAGCAGTTCTTC.

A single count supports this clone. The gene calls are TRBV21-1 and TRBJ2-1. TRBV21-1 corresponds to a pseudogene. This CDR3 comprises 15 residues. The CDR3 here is CASSRLRNSYNEQFF. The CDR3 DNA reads TGTGCCAGCAGCAGGCTGAGAAACTCCTACAATGAGCAGTTCTTC.

This CDR3 is CASSDGLAGDYEQYF. Written as DNA, the CDR3 is TGTGCCAGCAGCGACGGACTAGCGGGAGACTACGAGCAGTACTTC. The rearrangement uses TRBV7-2 and TRBJ2-7, with TRBD2 matching over 13 bases. This CDR3 is 15 amino acids long. The V and J ends lost 5 bases and 3 bases, in that order; junction bases with no gene match: 4. CDR1 and CDR2 (germline): SGHTA, FQGNSA.

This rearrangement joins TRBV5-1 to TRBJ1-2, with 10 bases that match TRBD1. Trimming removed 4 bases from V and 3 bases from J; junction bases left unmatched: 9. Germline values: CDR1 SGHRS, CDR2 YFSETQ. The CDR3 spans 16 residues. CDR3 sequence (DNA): TGCGCCAGCAGCAATGTAGGGACAGGGGATTACTATGGCTACACCTTC. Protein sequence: CASSNVGTGDYYGYTF.

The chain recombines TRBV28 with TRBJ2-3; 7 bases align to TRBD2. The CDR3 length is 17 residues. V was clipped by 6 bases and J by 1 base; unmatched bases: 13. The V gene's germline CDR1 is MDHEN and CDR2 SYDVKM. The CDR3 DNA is TGTGCCAGCAGCCCGCGACTAGCTCCCCAGCGCACAGATACGCAGTATTTT. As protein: CASSPRLAPQRTDTQYF.

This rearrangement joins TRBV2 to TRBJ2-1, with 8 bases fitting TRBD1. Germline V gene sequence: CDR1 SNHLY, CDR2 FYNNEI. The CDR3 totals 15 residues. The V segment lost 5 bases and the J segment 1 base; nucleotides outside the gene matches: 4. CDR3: CASSQGQGSYNEQFF. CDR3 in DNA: TGTGCCAGCAGTCAAGGACAGGGTTCCTACAATGAGCAGTTCTTC. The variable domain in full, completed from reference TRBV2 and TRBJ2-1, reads EPEVTQTPSHQVTQMGQEVILRCVPISNHLYFYWYRQILGQKVEFLVSFYNNEISEKSEIFDDQFSVERPDGSNFTLKIRSTKLEDSAMYFCASSQGQGSYNEQFFGPGTRLTVL.

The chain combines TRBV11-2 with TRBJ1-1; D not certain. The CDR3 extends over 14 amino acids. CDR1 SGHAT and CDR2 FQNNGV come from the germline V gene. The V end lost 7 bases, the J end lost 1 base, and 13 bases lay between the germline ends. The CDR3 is CASTRLAENTEAFF. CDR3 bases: TGTGCCAGCACCCGCCTAGCAGAGAACACTGAAGCTTTCTTT.

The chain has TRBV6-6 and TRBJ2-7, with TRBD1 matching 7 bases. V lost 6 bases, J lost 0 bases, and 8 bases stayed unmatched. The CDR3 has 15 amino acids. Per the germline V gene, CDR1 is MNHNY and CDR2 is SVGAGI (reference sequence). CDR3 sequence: CASSHIGTDSYEQYF. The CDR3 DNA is TGTGCCAGCAGCCACATCGGGACAGACTCCTACGAGCAGTACTTC.

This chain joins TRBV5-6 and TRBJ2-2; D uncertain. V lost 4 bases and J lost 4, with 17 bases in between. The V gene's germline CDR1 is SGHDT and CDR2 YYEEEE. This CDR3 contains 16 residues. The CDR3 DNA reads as TGTGCCAGCAGCCTGAAAAGTGCCCTCATCACCGGGGAGCTGTTTTTT. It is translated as CASSLKSALITGELFF.

The CDR3 loop is CASSSGIHYYEEQFF. DNA of the CDR3: TGTGCCAGCAGTTCGGGGATACATTACTACGAAGAGCAGTTCTTC. The rearrangement uses TRBV28 and TRBJ2-1; maybe TRBD2 (5 bases). V was clipped by 4 bases and J by 10 bases, with 20 bases between them. Germline loops: CDR1 MDHEN, CDR2 SYDVKM. The CDR3 covers 15 residues.

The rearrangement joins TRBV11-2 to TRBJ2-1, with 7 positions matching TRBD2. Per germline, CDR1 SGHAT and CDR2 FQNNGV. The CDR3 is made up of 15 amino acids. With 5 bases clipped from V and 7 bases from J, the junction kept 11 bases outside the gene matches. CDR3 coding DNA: TGTGCCAGCAGCCCCTCAGGAGGGAGGGTAAATGAGCAGTTCTTC. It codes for CASSPSGGRVNEQFF. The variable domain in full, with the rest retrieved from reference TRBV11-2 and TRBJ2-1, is EAGVAQSPRYKIIEKRQSVAFWCNPISGHATLYWYQQILGQGPKLLIQFQNNGVVDDSQLPKDRFSAERLKGVDSTLKIQPAKLEDSAVYLCASSPSGGRVNEQFFGPGTRLTVL.

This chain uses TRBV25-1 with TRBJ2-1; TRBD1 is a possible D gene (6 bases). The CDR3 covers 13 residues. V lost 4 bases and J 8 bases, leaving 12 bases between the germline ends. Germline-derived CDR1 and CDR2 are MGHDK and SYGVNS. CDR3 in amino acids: CASSVTGSDEQFF. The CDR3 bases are TGTGCCAGCAGTGTTACAGGGTCGGATGAGCAGTTCTTC.

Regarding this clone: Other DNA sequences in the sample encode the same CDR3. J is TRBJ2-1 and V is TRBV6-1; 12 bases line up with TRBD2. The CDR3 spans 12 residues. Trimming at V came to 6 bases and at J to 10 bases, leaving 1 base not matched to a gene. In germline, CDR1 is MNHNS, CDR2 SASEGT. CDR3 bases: TGTGCCAGCAGCGGACTAGCGGGAGAGCAGTTCTTC. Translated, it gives CASSGLAGEQFF.

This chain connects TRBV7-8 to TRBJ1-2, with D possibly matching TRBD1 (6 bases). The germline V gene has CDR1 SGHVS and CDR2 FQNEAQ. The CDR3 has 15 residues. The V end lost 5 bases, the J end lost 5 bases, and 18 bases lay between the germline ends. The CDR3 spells CASSQGQFSPYGYTF. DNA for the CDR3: TGTGCCAGCAGCCAAGGACAGTTTTCCCCATATGGCTACACCTTC.

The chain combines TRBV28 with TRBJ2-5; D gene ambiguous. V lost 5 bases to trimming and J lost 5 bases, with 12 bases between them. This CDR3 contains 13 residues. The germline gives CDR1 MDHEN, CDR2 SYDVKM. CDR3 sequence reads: CASSPNTIETQYF. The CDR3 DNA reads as TGTGCCAGCAGTCCGAATACTATCGAGACCCAGTACTTC.

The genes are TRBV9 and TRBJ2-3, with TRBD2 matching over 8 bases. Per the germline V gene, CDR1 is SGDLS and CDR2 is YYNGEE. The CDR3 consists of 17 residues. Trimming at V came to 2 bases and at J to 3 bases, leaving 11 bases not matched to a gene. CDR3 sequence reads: CASSVLSGDWLTDTQYF. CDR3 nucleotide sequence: TGTGCCAGCAGCGTCCTTAGCGGGGACTGGCTGACAGATACGCAGTATTTT. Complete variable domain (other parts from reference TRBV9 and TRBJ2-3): DSGVTQTPKHLITATGQRVTLRCSPRSGDLSVYWYQQSLDQGLQFLIQYYNGEERAKGNILERFSAQQFPDLHSELNLSSLELGDSALYFCASSVLSGDWLTDTQYFGPGTRLTVL.

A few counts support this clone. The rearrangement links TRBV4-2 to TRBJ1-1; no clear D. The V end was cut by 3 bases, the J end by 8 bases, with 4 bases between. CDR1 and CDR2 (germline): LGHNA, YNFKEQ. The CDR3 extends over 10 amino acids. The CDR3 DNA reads TGTGCCAGCAGCCACGGCGAAGCTTTCTTT. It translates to CASSHGEAFF.

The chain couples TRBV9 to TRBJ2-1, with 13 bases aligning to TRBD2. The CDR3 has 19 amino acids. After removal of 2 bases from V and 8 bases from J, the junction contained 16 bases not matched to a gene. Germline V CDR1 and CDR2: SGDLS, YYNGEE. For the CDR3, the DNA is TGTGCCAGCAGCGTCACCGGGACTAGCGGGAATATTCAGTTGGATGAGCAGTTCTTC. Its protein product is CASSVTGTSGNIQLDEQFF.

CDR3 bases: TGTGCCAGCAGCCAAGATAGGCGGGGCGATCCCCGAGAGACCCAGTACTTC. Translated, it gives CASSQDRRGDPRETQYF. The chain couples TRBV4-2 to TRBJ2-5, with D possibly matching TRBD2 (6 bases). The CDR3 consists of 17 residues. The germline V gene has CDR1 LGHNA and CDR2 YNFKEQ. The V end was cut by 0 bases, the J end by 4 bases, with 18 bases between.

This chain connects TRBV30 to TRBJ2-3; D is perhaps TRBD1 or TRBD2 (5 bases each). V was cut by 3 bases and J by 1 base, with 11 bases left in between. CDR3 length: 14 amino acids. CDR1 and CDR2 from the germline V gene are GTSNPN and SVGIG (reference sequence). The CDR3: CAWRTGRRTDTQYF. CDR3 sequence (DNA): TGTGCCTGGAGGACGGGACGACGCACAGATACGCAGTATTTT.

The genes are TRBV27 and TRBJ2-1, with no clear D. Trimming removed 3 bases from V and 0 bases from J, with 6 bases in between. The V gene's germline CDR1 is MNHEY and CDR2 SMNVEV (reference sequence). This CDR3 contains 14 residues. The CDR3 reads CASSFSSSYNEQFF. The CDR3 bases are TGTGCCAGCAGTTTTTCGTCCTCCTACAATGAGCAGTTCTTC.